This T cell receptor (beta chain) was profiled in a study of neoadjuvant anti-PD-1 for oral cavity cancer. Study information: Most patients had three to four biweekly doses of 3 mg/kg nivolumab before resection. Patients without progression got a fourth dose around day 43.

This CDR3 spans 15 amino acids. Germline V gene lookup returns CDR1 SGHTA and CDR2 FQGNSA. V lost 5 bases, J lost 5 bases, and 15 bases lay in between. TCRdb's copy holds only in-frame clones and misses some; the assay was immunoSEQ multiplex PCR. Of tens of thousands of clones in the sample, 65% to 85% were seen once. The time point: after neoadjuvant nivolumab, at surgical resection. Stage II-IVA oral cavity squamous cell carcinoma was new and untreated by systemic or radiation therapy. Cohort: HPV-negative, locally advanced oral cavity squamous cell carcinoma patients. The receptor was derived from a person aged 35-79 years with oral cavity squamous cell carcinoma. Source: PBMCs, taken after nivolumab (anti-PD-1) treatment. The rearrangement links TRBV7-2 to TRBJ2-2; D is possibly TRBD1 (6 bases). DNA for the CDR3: TGTGCCAGCAGCCCCGGCAGGGGAAGGACCGGGGAGCTGTTTTTT. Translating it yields CASSPGRGRTGELFF.